The 20 T cell receptor beta chains below were found in one sample sequenced in a study of regulatory T cells in long-lasting Graves disease. Time point described: newly diagnosed GD, antithyroid drugs for less than 3 months. Extracted RNA from PBMCs served as the source of the TCR library. Relying on iRepertoire HTBI primers and Arm-PCR of CDR3 regions, the team built TCR beta libraries. A single record per CDR3 protein comes from TCRdb applying MiXCR to the multiplex PCR reads. The sample records hundreds of thousands of distinct CDR3 sequences, around a sixth being singletons. The material sequenced was peripheral blood mononuclear cells (PBMCs), taken at new diagnosis, from a patient treated with antithyroid drugs. These receptor sequences come from a female donor with Graves disease.

This clonotype was counted only a few times. This chain connects TRBV7-2 to TRBJ2-1, with D perhaps TRBD2 (6 bases). Per germline, CDR1 SGHTA and CDR2 FQGNSA. Deletions cut 5 bases from V and 0 bases from J, with 11 bases between. The length of the CDR3 is 15 residues. The CDR3 loop is CASSRRGPSYNEQFF. CDR3 coding DNA: TGTGCCAGCAGCCGGCGGGGACCCTCCTACAATGAGCAGTTCTTC.

CDR3 region: CASSRREFGGRTDTQYF. CDR3 nucleotides: TGTGCCAGCAGCCGGAGAGAGTTCGGGGGGCGTACAGATACGCAGTATTTT. The gene calls are TRBV3-1 and TRBJ2-3, with D possibly matching TRBD2 (7 bases). CDR1 is LGHDT and CDR2 is YNNKEL in the germline V gene (reference sequence). This CDR3 region has 17 residues. The V end was cut by 4 bases, the J end by 3 bases, with 20 bases between.

As concerns this clonotype: One base separates it from a far larger clone, so it is likely a read error. This chain links TRBV5-1 with TRBJ2-3, with a possible D match to TRBD2 (6 bases). The CDR3 is 17 amino acids. Germline assignment: CDR1 SGHRS and CDR2 YFSETQ. The CDR3 spells CASSLELGGENTDTQYF. CDR3 DNA: TGTGCCAGCAGCTTAGAACTTGGCGGGGAGAACACAGATACGCAGTATTTT.

V usage is TRBV7-8 and J usage is TRBJ2-5, with D tentatively TRBD1 (5 bases). Trimming pared 5 bases from V and 4 bases from J, leaving 11 bases between. This CDR3 has 13 residues. Germline lookup yields CDR1 SGHVS and CDR2 FQNEAQ. The CDR3 DNA is TGTGCCAGCAGCCCGACAGAAGGAGAGACCCAGTACTTC. This sequence encodes CASSPTEGETQYF. Full variable domain (outside the CDR3, taken from reference TRBV7-8 and TRBJ2-5): GAGVSQSPRYKVAKRGQDVALRCDPISGHVSLFWYQQALGQGPEFLTYFQNEAQLDKSGLPSDRFFAERPEGSVSTLKIQRTQQEDSAVYLCASSPTEGETQYFGPGTRLLVL.

This chain connects TRBV5-1 to TRBJ2-3; 9 positions agree with TRBD1. Germline V lookup: CDR1 SGHRS, CDR2 YFSETQ. The CDR3 spans 15 residues. After removal of 4 bases from V and 4 bases from J, the junction contained 7 bases not matched to a gene. The CDR3 spells CASSPGQGLADTQYF. The CDR3 DNA follows: TGCGCCAGCAGCCCCGGACAGGGGCTCGCAGATACGCAGTATTTT.

This clonotype was seen repeatedly, ten times or more. This rearrangement joins TRBV7-2 to TRBJ2-2; no reliable D call. The CDR3 is 16 amino acids. V shed 2 bases and J shed 2 bases, with 12 bases lying between them. CDR1 SGHTA and CDR2 FQGNSA come from the germline V gene. CDR3 nucleotide sequence: TGTGCCAGCAGCTTATTGGAACTACATAACACCGGGGAGCTGTTTTTT. Translating it yields CASSLLELHNTGELFF.

The chain is built from TRBV15 and TRBJ1-4, with a weak D call TRBD1 (6 bases). There are 14 residues in the CDR3. Looked up from germline, CDR1 is LNHNV and CDR2 is YYDKDF (reference sequence). Trimming left V 1 base short and J 8 bases short, with 11 bases between. CDR3 in amino acids: CATSRGQVEEKLFF. CDR3 DNA: TGTGCCACCAGCAGAGGACAGGTTGAAGAAAAACTGTTTTTT.

This clonotype was recorded a few times. Given a much more abundant clone one base away, this may be a read error. The CDR3 does not end in the conserved phenylalanine or tryptophan, so this is likely a read error. The rearrangement links TRBV12-3 or TRBV12-4 to TRBJ2-2, with unresolved D. V lost 4 bases and J lost 1, with 19 bases in between. The CDR3 consists of 18 residues. The CDR3 DNA is TGTGCCAGCAGTTCTCCCCAGCCCAGGAGAGAGAACACCGGGGAGCTGTTTTTA. Translated, it gives CASSSPQPRRENTGELFL.

This clonotype was seen many times. This chain uses TRBV7-9 with TRBJ2-3; weak D call: TRBD1 (6 bases). Germline V gene sequence: CDR1 SEHNR, CDR2 FQNEAQ (reference sequence). Trimming pared 2 bases from V and 4 bases from J, leaving 16 bases between. The CDR3 has 16 residues. CDR3 in amino acids: CASSLFSGANSDTQYF. Here the CDR3 DNA reads TGTGCCAGCAGCTTATTTTCAGGGGCTAACTCAGATACGCAGTATTTT.

This clonotype has at least ten counts. The chain couples TRBV20-1 to TRBJ2-5; TRBD2 matches at 13 bases. This CDR3 comprises 15 residues. Germline CDR1 DFQATT, CDR2 SNEGSKA (reference sequence). The V and J ends lost 6 bases and 4 bases, in that order; junction bases with no gene match: 8. CDR3 sequence: CSALLAGGQGETQYF. As DNA, the CDR3 is TGCAGTGCCCTACTAGCGGGGGGGCAGGGAGAGACCCAGTACTTC.

Turning to this clonotype: This probably arose from a read error, given a far larger clone one base away. The chain recombines TRBV7-2 with TRBJ2-3, with TRBD2 matching over 10 bases. Germline loops: CDR1 SGHTA, CDR2 FQGNSA. With 10 bases clipped from V and 4 bases from J, the junction kept 14 bases outside the gene matches. The CDR3 has 16 amino acids. The CDR3 nucleotides are TGTGCCAACAGAGATTATAGCGGGAGGCTCGCAGATACGCAGTATTTT. Encoded protein: CANRDYSGRLADTQYF.

This clonotype turned up a few times. The V gene is TRBV7-9, the J gene TRBJ2-1; a possible D gene is TRBD1 (7 bases). Germline CDR1 is SEHNR and CDR2 is FQNEAQ (reference sequence). This CDR3 has 15 amino acids. V lost 4 bases and J lost 4, with 14 bases in between. In DNA, the CDR3 is TGTGCCAGCAGCTCGGCGGGACAGTTTTACAATGAGCAGTTCTTC. It specifies CASSSAGQFYNEQFF.

This clonotype was observed many times. The chain has TRBV3-1 and TRBJ1-1; 8 bases match TRBD1. J gave up 5 bases and V 5 bases, and 10 bases lay outside the gene matches. Germline V CDR1 and CDR2: LGHDT, YNNKEL (reference sequence). This CDR3 is 15 amino acids long. CDR3 protein: CASSARQGRLTEAFF. CDR3 coding DNA: TGTGCCAGCAGCGCACGACAGGGGAGGTTGACTGAAGCTTTCTTT. Looking up the rest from reference TRBV3-1 and TRBJ1-1 gives the full variable domain: DTAVSQTPKYLVTQMGNDKSIKCEQNLGHDTMYWYKQDSKKFLKIMFSYNNKELIINETVPNRFSPKSPDKAHLNLHINSLELGDSAVYFCASSARQGRLTEAFFGQGTRLTVV.

This clonotype was recorded many times. V and J are TRBV7-9 and TRBJ1-3; the D is unclear. V shed 5 bases and J shed 4 bases, with 9 bases lying between them. This CDR3 region has 13 residues. Germline CDR1 reads SEHNR; CDR2 reads FQNEAQ (reference sequence). As DNA, the CDR3 is TGTGCCAGCAGCCATCCTGGCGGAAACACCATATATTTT. Its translation: CASSHPGGNTIYF.

This clonotype was seen repeatedly, ten times or more. The junction differs from germline at one of its ends, possibly a read error. This rearrangement joins TRBV4-2 to TRBJ1-5; the D gene is possibly TRBD1 (5 bases). There are 14 residues in the CDR3. Germline assignment: CDR1 LGHNA and CDR2 YNFKEQ. Here the CDR3 DNA reads TGTGCCAGCAGCCAAGGGGGCCGCAAACAGCCCCAGCATTTT. Protein sequence: CASSQGGRKQPQHF.

At least ten counts were recorded for this clonotype. The V and J genes are TRBV9 and TRBJ1-2, with TRBD1 matching 9 bases. The CDR3 is 15 amino acids. The ends lost 3 bases at V and 1 base at J; junction bases unmatched: 4. Germline V gene data show CDR1 as SGDLS and CDR2 as YYNGEE. Here the CDR3 DNA reads TGTGCCAGCAGCGCAACAGGGGGCGGTAACTATGGCTACACCTTC. As protein: CASSATGGGNYGYTF.

This clonotype was recorded a few times. This sequence joins TRBV2 and TRBJ2-7, with D unresolved. The germline V gene has CDR1 SNHLY and CDR2 FYNNEI. There are 13 residues in the CDR3. Trimming took off 6 bases at V and 4 bases at J, with 13 bases between the two ends. CDR3 coding DNA: TGTGCCAGCAGATATTCCCGGGCGTACGAGCAGTACTTC. It specifies CASRYSRAYEQYF.

This clonotype was recorded many times. This chain joins TRBV20-1 and TRBJ2-7, with a weak D call TRBD2 (6 bases). Trimming cost V 6 bases and J 0 bases, with 12 bases left between them. The CDR3 consists of 13 residues. Germline-derived CDR1 and CDR2 are DFQATT and SNEGSKA (reference sequence). The CDR3 loop is CSAERGGSYEQYF. DNA for the CDR3: TGCAGTGCCGAACGGGGAGGCTCCTACGAGCAGTACTTC.

This clonotype was detected a few times. The chain carries TRBV29-1 and TRBJ1-1; the D is unclear. The CDR3 is 13 amino acids. The V end was cut by 7 bases, the J end by 1 base, with 13 bases between. Germline assignment: CDR1 SQVTM and CDR2 ANQGSEA. The CDR3 DNA follows: TGCAGCGCAAAACAGAGCCCGAACACTGAAGCTTTCTTT. The encoded protein is CSAKQSPNTEAFF.

The chain combines TRBV4-3 with TRBJ1-3, with D perhaps TRBD1 (5 bases). Trimming removed 1 base at V and 0 bases at J, with 10 bases between. CDR3 length: 16 amino acids. The germline V gene has CDR1 LGHNA and CDR2 YSLEER. CDR3 nucleotides: TGCGCCAGCAGCCAAGCTGCCGGGGGCTCTGGAAACACCATATATTTT. This codes for CASSQAAGGSGNTIYF.